A selection of T cell receptor beta chains follows, all from one sample in a study of shared clonotypes between healthy human individuals. Libraries were prepared by immunoSEQ multiplex PCR; TCRdb keeps only in-frame clonotypes and omits some of them. The sample comprises about 2 million clones, over 85% of which are singletons, and roughly 1% rests with the top ten. The sequencing sample was made of naive CD8+ T cells sorted from blood. These receptors all come from a man aged 18 to 29 in good health. The CDR3 runs from the conserved cysteine through the conserved F or W. Each record gives: clone size, V gene, J gene, D gene, CDR3 protein, CDR3 DNA. D genes are given only for firm matches. Clone size appears in some rows only: once, few, many, or a class for an expanded clone.

abundance: NA
v_gene: TRBV13
j_gene: TRBJ2-2
d_gene: TRBD1
CDR3aa: CASSLQGAHGGELFF
CDR3nt: TGTGCCAGCAGCTTACAGGGGGCGCACGGCGGGGAGCTGTTTTTT

abundance: NA
v_gene: TRBV2
j_gene: TRBJ2-5
d_gene: NA
CDR3aa: CASSEAWGLQETQYF
CDR3nt: TGTGCCAGCAGTGAAGCGTGGGGACTCCAAGAGACCCAGTACTTC

abundance: NA
v_gene: TRBV25-1
j_gene: TRBJ1-1
d_gene: NA
CDR3aa: CASSIGTEAFF
CDR3nt: TGTGCCAGCAGTATAGGGACAGAAGCTTTCTTT

abundance: NA
v_gene: TRBV6-1
j_gene: TRBJ1-2
d_gene: TRBD1
CDR3aa: CASSDWTGNYGYTF
CDR3nt: TGTGCCAGCAGTGACTGGACAGGGAACTATGGCTACACCTTC

abundance: NA
v_gene: TRBV10-3
j_gene: TRBJ2-3
d_gene: TRBD2
CDR3aa: CAISELAGGSTDTQYF
CDR3nt: TGTGCCATCAGTGAATTAGCGGGGGGGAGCACAGATACGCAGTATTTT

abundance: NA
v_gene: TRBV4-1
j_gene: TRBJ2-5
d_gene: NA
CDR3aa: CASSLLGGVATQYF
CDR3nt: TGCGCCAGCAGCCTACTGGGGGGAGTAGCGACCCAGTACTTC

abundance: NA
v_gene: TRBV29-1
j_gene: TRBJ2-1
d_gene: NA
CDR3aa: CSVEIRGQEYNEQFF
CDR3nt: TGCAGCGTTGAAATACGGGGTCAGGAGTACAATGAGCAGTTCTTC

abundance: NA
v_gene: TRBV4-1
j_gene: TRBJ1-1
d_gene: NA
CDR3aa: CASSQVSGGDTEAFF
CDR3nt: TGCGCCAGCAGCCAAGTCTCGGGGGGTGACACTGAAGCTTTCTTT

abundance: NA
v_gene: TRBV7-8
j_gene: TRBJ2-7
d_gene: NA
CDR3aa: CASSLFLSGSYEQYF
CDR3nt: TGTGCCAGCAGCTTATTCTTGTCCGGGTCCTACGAGCAGTACTTC

abundance: NA
v_gene: TRBV7-9
j_gene: TRBJ1-2
d_gene: NA
CDR3aa: CASSLEGLWYYGYTF
CDR3nt: TGTGCCAGCAGCTTAGAAGGTCTATGGTACTATGGCTACACCTTC

abundance: NA
v_gene: TRBV19
j_gene: TRBJ2-7
d_gene: TRBD2
CDR3aa: CASSWREGSSYEQYF
CDR3nt: TGTGCCAGTAGTTGGAGGGAGGGCAGCTCCTACGAGCAGTACTTC

abundance: NA
v_gene: TRBV5-4
j_gene: TRBJ2-6
d_gene: TRBD1
CDR3aa: CAITRGWDSKYSGANVLTF
CDR3nt: TGTGCCATTACGAGAGGTTGGGACAGTAAATACTCTGGGGCCAACGTCCTGACTTTC

abundance: NA
v_gene: TRBV4-1
j_gene: TRBJ1-2
d_gene: NA
CDR3aa: CASSLPGTYGYTF
CDR3nt: TGCGCCAGCAGCCTACCCGGGACTTATGGCTACACCTTC

abundance: NA
v_gene: TRBV7-3
j_gene: TRBJ2-3
d_gene: NA
CDR3aa: CASSLIGGDTQYF
CDR3nt: TGTGCCAGCAGCTTAATAGGGGGAGATACGCAGTATTTT

abundance: few
v_gene: TRBV30
j_gene: TRBJ2-5
d_gene: NA
CDR3aa: CAWSIPWTYQETQYF
CDR3nt: TGTGCCTGGAGCATCCCCTGGACGTACCAAGAGACCCAGTACTTC

abundance: NA
v_gene: TRBV4-1
j_gene: TRBJ2-3
d_gene: NA
CDR3aa: CASRSRPSSTFTDTQYF
CDR3nt: TGCGCCAGCAGATCCAGACCCTCTAGCACCTTCACAGATACGCAGTATTTT

abundance: once
v_gene: TRBV30
j_gene: TRBJ1-4
d_gene: NA
CDR3aa: CAWQGGGNNEKLFF
CDR3nt: TGTGCCTGGCAGGGTGGCGGAAATAATGAAAAACTGTTTTTT

abundance: once
v_gene: TRBV29-1
j_gene: TRBJ2-2
d_gene: TRBD1
CDR3aa: CSSSGGTGNTGELFF
CDR3nt: TGCAGTTCAAGTGGGGGGACAGGGAACACCGGGGAGCTGTTTTTT

abundance: once
v_gene: TRBV2
j_gene: TRBJ2-7
d_gene: NA
CDR3aa: CASSETPHSDEQYF
CDR3nt: TGTGCCAGCAGTGAAACTCCGCACAGCGACGAGCAGTACTTC